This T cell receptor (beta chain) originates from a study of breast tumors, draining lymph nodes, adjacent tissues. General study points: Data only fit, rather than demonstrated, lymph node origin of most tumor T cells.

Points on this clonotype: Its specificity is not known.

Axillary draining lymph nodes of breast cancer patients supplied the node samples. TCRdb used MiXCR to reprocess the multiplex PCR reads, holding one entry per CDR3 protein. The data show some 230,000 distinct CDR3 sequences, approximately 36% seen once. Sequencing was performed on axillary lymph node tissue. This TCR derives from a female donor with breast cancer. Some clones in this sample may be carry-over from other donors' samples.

CDR3 DNA sequence: TGTGCCAGTAGTATGAAGGGACAGGGCGGCTTTGAGCAGTTCTTC. Protein product: CASSMKGQGGFEQFF. The chain combines TRBV19 with TRBJ2-1, with 9 bases lining up with TRBD1. Germline-derived CDR1 and CDR2 are LNHDA and SQIVND (reference sequence). The CDR3 contains 15 residues. The V and J ends lost 3 bases and 9 bases, in that order; junction bases with no gene match: 9.